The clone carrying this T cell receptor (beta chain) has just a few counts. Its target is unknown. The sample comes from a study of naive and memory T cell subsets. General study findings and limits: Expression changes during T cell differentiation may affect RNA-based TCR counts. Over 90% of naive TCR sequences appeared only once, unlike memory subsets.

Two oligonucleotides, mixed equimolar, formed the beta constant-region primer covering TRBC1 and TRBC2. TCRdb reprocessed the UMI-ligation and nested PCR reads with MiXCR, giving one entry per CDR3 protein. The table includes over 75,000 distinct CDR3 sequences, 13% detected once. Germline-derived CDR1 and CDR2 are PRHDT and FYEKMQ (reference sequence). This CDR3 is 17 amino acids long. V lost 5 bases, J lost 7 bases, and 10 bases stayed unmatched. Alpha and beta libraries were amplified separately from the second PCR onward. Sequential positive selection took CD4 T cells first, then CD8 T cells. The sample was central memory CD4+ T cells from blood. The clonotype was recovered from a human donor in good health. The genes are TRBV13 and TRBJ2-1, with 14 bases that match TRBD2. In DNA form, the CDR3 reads TGTGCCAGCAGCCTGGGGACTAGCGGGAGTGGGAGAAATGAGCAGTTCTTC. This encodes CASSLGTSGSGRNEQFF. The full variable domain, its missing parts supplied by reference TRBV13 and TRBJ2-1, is AAGVIQSPRHLIKEKRETATLKCYPIPRHDTVYWYQQGPGQDPQFLISFYEKMQSDKGSIPDRFSAQQFSDYHSELNMSSLELGDSALYFCASSLGTSGSGRNEQFFGPGTRLTVL.